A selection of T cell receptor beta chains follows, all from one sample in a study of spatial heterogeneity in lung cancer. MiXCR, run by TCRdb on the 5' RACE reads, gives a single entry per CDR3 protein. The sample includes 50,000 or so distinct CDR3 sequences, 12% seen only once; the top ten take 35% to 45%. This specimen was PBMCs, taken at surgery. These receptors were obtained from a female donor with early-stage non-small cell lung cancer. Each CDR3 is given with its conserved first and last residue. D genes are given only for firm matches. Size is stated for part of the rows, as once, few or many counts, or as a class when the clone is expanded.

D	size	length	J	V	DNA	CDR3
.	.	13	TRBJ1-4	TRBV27	TGTGCCAGCAGTTTAGGGGGCGATGAAAAACTGTTTTTT	CASSLGGDEKLFF
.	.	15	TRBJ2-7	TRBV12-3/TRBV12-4	TGTGCCAGCAGTTTAGGGGCAGCCCAAGCCTACGAGCAGTACTTC	CASSLGAAQAYEQYF
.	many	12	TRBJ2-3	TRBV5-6	TGTGCCAGCAGCTTGGGCTCAGATACGCAGTATTTT	CASSLGSDTQYF
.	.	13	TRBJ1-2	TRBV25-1	TGTGCCAGCCACGGGGGAGGCCGGGATGGCTACACCTTC	CASHGGGRDGYTF
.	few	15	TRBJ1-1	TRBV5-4	TGTGCCAGCAGCTCCCCACAGAGCCTGAACACTGAAGCTTTCTTT	CASSSPQSLNTEAFF
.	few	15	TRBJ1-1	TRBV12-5	TGTGCTAGTGGTTTGACCCACGCAGGGTTCACTGAAGCTTTCTTT	CASGLTHAGFTEAFF
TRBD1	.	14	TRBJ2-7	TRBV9	TGTGCCAGCAGCGGGGGACAGGGGTTCGACGAGCAGTACTTC	CASSGGQGFDEQYF
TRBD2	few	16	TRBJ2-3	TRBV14	TGTGCCAGCAGCCAAGATGTCAGCGGGGCCCCAGATACGCAGTATTTT	CASSQDVSGAPDTQYF
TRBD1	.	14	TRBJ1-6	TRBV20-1	TGCAGTGCTAGTCCCGGGACAGCGAATTCACCCCTCCACTTT	CSASPGTANSPLHF
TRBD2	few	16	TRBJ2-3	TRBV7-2	TGTGCCAGCAGCTTAGCCGGGAGACTAGCCACAGATACGCAGTATTTT	CASSLAGRLATDTQYF
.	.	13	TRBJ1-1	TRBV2	TGTGCCACCCTAGGTCAGATGAACACTGAAGCTTTCTTT	CATLGQMNTEAFF
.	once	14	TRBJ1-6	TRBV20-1	TGCAGTGCAAAAAGGGACCGGCGGGATTCACCCCTCCACTTT	CSAKRDRRDSPLHF
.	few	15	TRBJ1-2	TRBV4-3	TGCGCCAGCAGCCAGATCGGGGGCGCCAACTATGGCTACACCTTC	CASSQIGGANYGYTF
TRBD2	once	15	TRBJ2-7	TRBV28	TGTGCCAGCAGTGGGAGCGGGGGGGCTCTGTTGGAGCAGTACTTC	CASSGSGGALLEQYF
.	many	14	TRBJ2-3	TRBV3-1	TGTGCCAGCAGCCGAGAACCGGCCCCAGATACGCAGTATTTT	CASSREPAPDTQYF